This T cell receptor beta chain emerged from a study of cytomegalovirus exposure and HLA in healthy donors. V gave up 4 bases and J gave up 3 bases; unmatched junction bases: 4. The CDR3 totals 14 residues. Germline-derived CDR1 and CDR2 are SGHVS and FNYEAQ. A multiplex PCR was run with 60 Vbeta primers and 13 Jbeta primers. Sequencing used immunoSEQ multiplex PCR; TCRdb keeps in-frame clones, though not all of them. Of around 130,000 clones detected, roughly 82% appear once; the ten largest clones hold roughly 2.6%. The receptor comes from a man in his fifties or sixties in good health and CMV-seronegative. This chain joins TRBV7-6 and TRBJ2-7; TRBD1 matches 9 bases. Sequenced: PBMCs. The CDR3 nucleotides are TGTGCCAGCAGCTCCGGACAGGGGAACTACGAGCAGTACTTC. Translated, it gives CASSSGQGNYEQYF.